Below are 8 T cell receptor beta chains sequenced from a single sample in a study of shared clonotypes between healthy human individuals. CD8 cells classed as naive were CD45RO-negative and positively selected for CCR7, excluding terminally differentiated effector memory CD45RA+ cells. The table came from immunoSEQ multiplex PCR; TCRdb's copy has only in-frame clones and leaves some out. The sample holds about 2 million clones; roughly 95% are singletons and the top ten take 1% to 1.5%. The material sequenced was naive CD8+ T cells sorted from blood. Receptors originate from a man aged 18-30 years in good health.

V is TRBV11-2 and J is TRBJ2-2; no clear D gene. CDR1 SGHAT and CDR2 FQNNGV come from the germline V gene. With 2 bases removed from V and 7 bases from J, the gap between germline ends came to 8 bases. This CDR3 has 13 amino acids. CDR3 nucleotide sequence: TGTGCCAGCAGCTTATTAGCAGACGGGGAGCTGTTTTTT. It specifies CASSLLADGELFF.

The V and J genes are TRBV4-1 and TRBJ1-1; D gene uncertain. There are 16 residues in the CDR3. The V and J ends lost 3 bases and 1 base respectively, with 15 bases between them. The germline CDR1 and CDR2 sequences are MGHRA and YSYEKL. The CDR3 reads CASSQAPGPGNTEAFF. CDR3 DNA sequence: TGCGCCAGCAGCCAGGCCCCCGGGCCCGGGAACACTGAAGCTTTCTTT.

In this sample, this clone turned up once. The CDR3 region has the DNA TGTGCCAGTAAAGTCGGGCACTCCAGCTCCTACGAGCAGTACTTC. It specifies CASKVGHSSSYEQYF. The chain joins TRBV19 to TRBJ2-7; D is undetermined. V dropped 7 bases and J dropped 0 bases, with 16 bases sitting between them. The germline CDR1 and CDR2 sequences are LNHDA and SQIVND (reference sequence). This CDR3 spans 15 amino acids.

As to this clone: The sample has other DNA sequences that encode this CDR3 too. The chain couples TRBV5-4 to TRBJ2-3, with 8 bases that match TRBD2. CDR3 length: 14 residues. J was trimmed by 4 bases and V by 1 base; bases with no gene match: 2. Per germline, CDR1 SGHNT and CDR2 YYREEE (reference sequence). The CDR3 loop is CASSLSGGADTQYF. Here the CDR3 DNA reads TGTGCCAGCAGCTTGTCGGGGGGGGCAGATACGCAGTATTTT.

The genes are TRBV2 and TRBJ2-4; 8 bases are a match to TRBD2. The V gene end was trimmed by 8 bases and the J gene end by 1 base; junction bases not matched to a gene: 4. The germline V gene encodes CDR1 SNHLY and CDR2 FYNNEI. The CDR3 sequence is 14 residues long. CDR3 nucleotides: TGTGCCAGCCTGTCTAGCGGGGCCAAAAACATTCAGTACTTC. This encodes CASLSSGAKNIQYF.

The chain's CDR3 is CASSFGTTGMNTEAFF. CDR3 sequence (DNA): TGCGCCAGCAGCTTCGGGACTACCGGGATGAACACTGAAGCTTTCTTT. The chain carries TRBV5-1 and TRBJ1-1, with a tentative D call TRBD1 (5 bases). Germline V CDR1 and CDR2: SGHRS, YFSETQ. The CDR3 consists of 16 residues. V was shortened by 2 bases and J by 0 bases, with 14 bases between the two germline ends. The entire variable domain, with the rest obtained from reference TRBV5-1 and TRBJ1-1, is as follows: KAGVTQTPRYLIKTRGQQVTLSCSPISGHRSVSWYQQTPGQGLQFLFEYFSETQRNKGNFPGRFSGRQFSNSRSEMNVSTLELGDSALYLCASSFGTTGMNTEAFFGQGTRLTVV.

The chain couples TRBV27 to TRBJ2-2; no firm D call. V lost 10 bases and J 5 bases, leaving 11 bases between the germline ends. The CDR3 is made up of 12 amino acids. Germline V gives CDR1 MNHEY, CDR2 SMNVEV (reference sequence). The DNA for the CDR3 is TGTGCCACCTCAGGATTTACCGGGGAGCTGTTTTTT. Its protein is CATSGFTGELFF.

The chain uses TRBV7-9 and TRBJ2-1; 7 bases match TRBD1. V lost 5 bases, J lost 8 bases, and 12 bases stayed unmatched. Germline V gives CDR1 SEHNR, CDR2 FQNEAQ (reference sequence). The CDR3 has 15 residues. CDR3 nucleotide sequence: TGTGCCAGCAGCCCGGGGACAGAAGAGCACGATGAGCAGTTCTTC. It is translated as CASSPGTEEHDEQFF.